The rows below give T cell receptor beta chains drawn from one sample of a study of shared clonotypes between healthy human individuals. Here immunoSEQ multiplex PCR was the method, and the copy in TCRdb shows in-frame clones only, minus some. The repertoire holds millions of clones, with approximately 95% as singletons. Sequenced material: naive CD4+ T cells from PBMCs. These receptors were obtained from a man in his late teens or twenties in good health. Some clones in this sample may be carry-over from other donors' samples. The CDR3 runs from the conserved cysteine through the conserved F or W. The D gene is left open where the match is weak. Size is omitted from some rows. Given values are once, few, many or a class for expanded clones.

D gene	J gene	V gene	clone size	CDR3 DNA	CDR3 protein
NA	TRBJ1-1	TRBV6-5	NA	TGTGCCAGCAGTTACTCGAATCCCTGGAACACTGAAGCTTTCTTT	CASSYSNPWNTEAFF
NA	TRBJ1-1	TRBV28	NA	TGTGCCAGCAGTCGTGCGGGATCCCTGAACACTGAAGCTTTCTTT	CASSRAGSLNTEAFF
NA	TRBJ1-3	TRBV28	NA	TGTGCCAGCAGTTTAACAGAGGGCTGGGGAGACACCATATATTTT	CASSLTEGWGDTIYF
NA	TRBJ2-7	TRBV9	NA	TGTGCCAGCAGCGTAGCTCCCCGCGCGGGAAACTACGAGCAGTACTTC	CASSVAPRAGNYEQYF
NA	TRBJ2-7	TRBV28	NA	TGTGCCAGCAGGAGGGGGTCCACCTACGAGCAGTACTTC	CASRRGSTYEQYF
NA	TRBJ2-3	TRBV5-1	NA	TGCGCCAGCAGCCCGGGACTTCTAAGCACAGATACGCAGTATTTT	CASSPGLLSTDTQYF
NA	TRBJ2-3	TRBV4-3	NA	TGCGCCAGCAGCCAAGGAAGCACAGATACGCAGTATTTT	CASSQGSTDTQYF
NA	TRBJ2-2	TRBV30	few	TGTGCCTGGAGGAACCCAGGGACCGGGGAGCTGTTTTTT	CAWRNPGTGELFF
NA	TRBJ2-1	TRBV10-2	NA	TGCGCCAGCAGTGAACAGGCGAGCTCCTACAATGAGCAGTTCTTC	CASSEQASSYNEQFF
NA	TRBJ2-5	TRBV2	NA	TGTGCCAGCAGTGGACCCGAACGGGAGACCCAGTACTTC	CASSGPERETQYF
NA	TRBJ2-2	TRBV2	NA	TGTGCCAGCAACGAGGGAGTGAAGGCCGGGGAGCTGTTTTTT	CASNEGVKAGELFF
NA	TRBJ1-2	TRBV6-1	few	TGTGCCAGCTGGTGGACACCGGGAGGTGGAGGCTACACCTTC	CASWWTPGGGGYTF
NA	TRBJ2-5	TRBV28	NA	TGTGCCACCTCAGGGGCAGGGGCTACGGAGACCCAGTACTTC	CATSGAGATETQYF
NA	TRBJ2-5	TRBV11-2	once	TGTGCCAGCAGCTGGTGGACCCAAGAGACCCAGTACTTC	CASSWWTQETQYF
NA	TRBJ2-1	TRBV19	NA	TGTGCCAGCGAAAACAGGGCAGTCAATGAGCAGTTCTTC	CASENRAVNEQFF
TRBD1	TRBJ2-5	TRBV15	NA	TGTGCCACCAGCAGACAGGGGGCTGGTGAGACCCAGTACTTC	CATSRQGAGETQYF
TRBD1	TRBJ2-5	TRBV25-1	NA	TGTGCCAGCAGTGCCCGGACAGGGCAAGAGACCCAGTACTTC	CASSARTGQETQYF
NA	TRBJ2-2	TRBV6-1	NA	TGTGCCAGCCAAGCTTTCGGGGAGCTGTTTTTT	CASQAFGELFF
TRBD2	TRBJ2-1	TRBV28	NA	TGTGCCAGCAGTTCTACCATACGGACTAGCGGGAGGCCCAATGAGCAGTTCTTC	CASSSTIRTSGRPNEQFF
TRBD2	TRBJ2-2	TRBV5-1	NA	TGCGCCAGCAGCCAACTAGCGGGAGATCAAACCGGGGAGCTGTTTTTT	CASSQLAGDQTGELFF
NA	TRBJ2-1	TRBV28	NA	TGTGCCAGCAGAGGCAGCGGACCCTCCTACAATGAGCAGTTCTTC	CASRGSGPSYNEQFF
TRBD1	TRBJ2-4	TRBV18	NA	TGTGCCAGCTCACGGACGACAGGGGACAAAAACATTCAGTACTTC	CASSRTTGDKNIQYF
TRBD1	TRBJ2-2	TRBV27	once	TGTGCCAGCAGCCCGGGACAGGGGAGGACCGGGGAGCTGTTTTTT	CASSPGQGRTGELFF
NA	TRBJ1-1	TRBV28	NA	TGTGCCAGCAGTTTATCCGGGGACCCCAGCACTGAAGCTTTCTTT	CASSLSGDPSTEAFF
TRBD2	TRBJ2-7	TRBV7-2	NA	TGTGCCAGCAGCTTCCAGGGCGGGGGAAGCTCCTACGAGCAGTACTTC	CASSFQGGGSSYEQYF
NA	TRBJ2-1	TRBV7-9	NA	TGTGCCAGCAGCTGGTTCGAGGGTCACAATGAGCAGTTCTTC	CASSWFEGHNEQFF
TRBD1	TRBJ1-3	TRBV30	NA	TGTGCCTGGAGCGAGGACAGGGGATTTGGAAACACCATATATTTT	CAWSEDRGFGNTIYF
NA	TRBJ1-1	TRBV27	few	TGTGCCAGCAGTTTTACTAGCTGGTCTCCTGAAGCTTTCTTT	CASSFTSWSPEAFF
NA	TRBJ2-2	TRBV7-2	NA	TGTGCCAGCAGCTTATTAATAGCGGACGCCGGGGAGCTGTTTTTT	CASSLLIADAGELFF
NA	TRBJ2-3	TRBV13	NA	TGTGCCAGCAGCCTCCAGTTGGACTCGAGCACAGATACGCAGTATTTT	CASSLQLDSSTDTQYF
NA	TRBJ1-5	TRBV9	NA	TGTGCCAGCAGCGTAGTACGGACAACCGCTACCTCGGCCCAGCATTTT	CASSVVRTTATSAQHF
TRBD1	TRBJ1-5	TRBV28	NA	TGTGCCAGCAGTTTATACAGGGGGGGTGTCAAGCCCCAGCATTTT	CASSLYRGGVKPQHF
TRBD1	TRBJ1-5	TRBV28	NA	TGTGCCAGCAGTCTAGGACAGGCCTCGTATAGCAATCAGCCCCAGCATTTT	CASSLGQASYSNQPQHF
TRBD1	TRBJ2-5	TRBV27	NA	TGTGCCAGCAGTTCGACAGGGGGCCCCCAAGAGACCCAGTACTTC	CASSSTGGPQETQYF
NA	TRBJ1-1	TRBV19	NA	TGTGCCAGTAGTATCGCCCCGAACACTGAAGCTTTCTTT	CASSIAPNTEAFF
NA	TRBJ1-3	TRBV5-1	once	TGCGCCAGCAGCCCGGTTGGCCCACGCTCTGGAAACACCATATATTTT	CASSPVGPRSGNTIYF
NA	TRBJ2-5	TRBV29-1	NA	TGCAGCGTCCCAGCAGGGGTGGAGACCCAGTACTTC	CSVPAGVETQYF
NA	TRBJ2-1	TRBV5-8	NA	TGTGCCAGCAGCCTAGGGACGGTCTCCTACAATGAGCAGTTCTTC	CASSLGTVSYNEQFF
NA	TRBJ1-5	TRBV27	once	TGTGCCAGCAGCCGACTCCAACCTAATCAGCCCCAGCATTTT	CASSRLQPNQPQHF
NA	TRBJ2-3	TRBV28	NA	TGTGCCAGCAGGGCAGGAGGCACAGATACGCAGTATTTT	CASRAGGTDTQYF
NA	TRBJ2-2	TRBV5-1	NA	TGCGCCAGCAGCTTGGTCGTAGGGCCGAACACCGGGGAGCTGTTTTTT	CASSLVVGPNTGELFF
NA	TRBJ2-5	TRBV5-4	NA	TGTGCCAGCAGCTTGGGTCCGGGCCTCCTTGGAGAGACCCAGTACTTC	CASSLGPGLLGETQYF
TRBD1	TRBJ2-5	TRBV12-5	NA	TGTGCTAGTGGTTTGGGTACCGGGACAGGGTCGGAGACCCAGTACTTC	CASGLGTGTGSETQYF